The rows below give T cell receptor beta chains drawn from one sample of a study of control samples from healthy donors and cancer patients. Measured with immunoSEQ multiplex PCR; TCRdb has only the in-frame clones, and not every one. The table records about 98,000 clones, 79% of them present only once. The sample consisted of blood. These receptors were obtained from a woman aged 30 to 39 in good health. CDR3s include the opening cysteine and the closing phenylalanine or tryptophan. A D gene is named only where the DNA matches it firmly. Size tells how often a clone was seen (once, few, many) or the class of an expanded clone, and some rows leave it out.

cdr3_aa: CSARDLNEQFF
cdr3_nt: TGCAGTGCTAGAGATCTAAATGAGCAGTTCTTC
v_call: TRBV20-1
d_call: NA
cdr3_length: 11
j_call: TRBJ2-1
clone_size: once

cdr3_aa: CAWSVRGALFTGANVLTF
cdr3_nt: TGTGCCTGGAGTGTGAGAGGAGCGCTTTTCACTGGGGCCAACGTCCTGACTTTC
v_call: TRBV30
d_call: NA
cdr3_length: 18
j_call: TRBJ2-6
clone_size: NA

cdr3_aa: CASSETGGVRAFF
cdr3_nt: TGTGCCAGCAGTGAGACAGGGGGAGTTCGGGCTTTCTTT
v_call: TRBV6-1
d_call: TRBD1
cdr3_length: 13
j_call: TRBJ1-1
clone_size: NA

cdr3_aa: CASSLVFRGISQDTQYF
cdr3_nt: TGTGCCAGCAGCTTGGTTTTCAGGGGCATATCACAAGATACGCAGTATTTT
v_call: TRBV5-6
d_call: NA
cdr3_length: 17
j_call: TRBJ2-3
clone_size: NA

cdr3_aa: CASSQDLAGLAKNIQYF
cdr3_nt: TGCGCCAGCAGCCAAGATCTAGCGGGGCTAGCCAAAAACATTCAGTACTTC
v_call: TRBV4-3
d_call: TRBD2
cdr3_length: 17
j_call: TRBJ2-4
clone_size: NA

cdr3_aa: CASSGTGSRYTF
cdr3_nt: TGTGCCAGCAGTGGAACAGGCTCTCGCTACACCTTC
v_call: TRBV2
d_call: NA
cdr3_length: 12
j_call: TRBJ1-2
clone_size: NA

cdr3_aa: CASSGGGNPEAFF
cdr3_nt: TGTGCCAGCAGTGGGGGGGGGAACCCTGAAGCTTTCTTT
v_call: TRBV12-3/TRBV12-4
d_call: NA
cdr3_length: 13
j_call: TRBJ1-1
clone_size: NA

cdr3_aa: CATLGLAGTGELFF
cdr3_nt: TGTGCCACCCTGGGGCTAGCGGGTACCGGGGAGCTGTTTTTT
v_call: TRBV15
d_call: TRBD2
cdr3_length: 14
j_call: TRBJ2-2
clone_size: NA

cdr3_aa: CASRGTLSSYNSPLHF
cdr3_nt: TGTGCCAGTAGAGGGACTCTAAGCTCCTATAATTCACCCCTCCACTTT
v_call: TRBV19
d_call: NA
cdr3_length: 16
j_call: TRBJ1-6
clone_size: NA

cdr3_aa: CASSLNGGASDEQFF
cdr3_nt: TGTGCCAGCAGCTTGAACGGGGGGGCCTCCGATGAGCAGTTCTTC
v_call: TRBV5-6
d_call: TRBD2
cdr3_length: 15
j_call: TRBJ2-1
clone_size: NA

cdr3_aa: CASSLLVFEQYF
cdr3_nt: TGTGCCAGCAGCTTGCTAGTTTTCGAGCAGTACTTC
v_call: TRBV5-8
d_call: NA
cdr3_length: 12
j_call: TRBJ2-7
clone_size: NA

cdr3_aa: CASSSVGTAPPEQYF
cdr3_nt: TGTGCCAGTAGTAGCGTTGGGACAGCGCCCCCCGAGCAGTACTTC
v_call: TRBV19
d_call: TRBD1
cdr3_length: 15
j_call: TRBJ2-7
clone_size: NA

cdr3_aa: CSVEDRGTGPGYTF
cdr3_nt: TGCAGCGTTGAAGACAGAGGGACAGGGCCTGGCTACACCTTC
v_call: TRBV29-1
d_call: TRBD1
cdr3_length: 14
j_call: TRBJ1-2
clone_size: NA

cdr3_aa: CASSLARGPTDTQYF
cdr3_nt: TGTGCCAGCAGCTTGGCCCGGGGGCCCACAGATACGCAGTATTTT
v_call: TRBV5-4
d_call: NA
cdr3_length: 15
j_call: TRBJ2-3
clone_size: NA

cdr3_aa: CASSAGFGPGNTIYF
cdr3_nt: TGCGCCAGCAGCGCAGGGTTCGGGCCTGGAAACACCATATATTTT
v_call: TRBV5-1
d_call: NA
cdr3_length: 15
j_call: TRBJ1-3
clone_size: NA

cdr3_aa: CASNLHGGQAFF
cdr3_nt: TGTGCCAGTAATCTACACGGGGGGCAAGCTTTCTTT
v_call: TRBV19
d_call: NA
cdr3_length: 12
j_call: TRBJ1-1
clone_size: NA

cdr3_aa: CASSDILDQPQHF
cdr3_nt: TGTGCCAGCAGTGATATTCTCGATCAGCCCCAGCATTTT
v_call: TRBV6-1
d_call: NA
cdr3_length: 13
j_call: TRBJ1-5
clone_size: NA

cdr3_aa: CASSLRDSYSYEQYF
cdr3_nt: TGTGCCAGCAGCCTACGGGACAGTTACTCCTACGAGCAGTACTTC
v_call: TRBV7-2
d_call: TRBD1
cdr3_length: 15
j_call: TRBJ2-7
clone_size: NA

cdr3_aa: CASSLGLTNEQFF
cdr3_nt: TGTGCCAGCAGCTTGGGGCTAACCAATGAGCAGTTCTTC
v_call: TRBV5-4
d_call: NA
cdr3_length: 13
j_call: TRBJ2-1
clone_size: NA

cdr3_aa: CASSFRSLEGLEAFF
cdr3_nt: TGTGCCAGCAGTTTTCGATCCCTAGAAGGATTGGAAGCTTTCTTT
v_call: TRBV6-2/TRBV6-3
d_call: NA
cdr3_length: 15
j_call: TRBJ1-1
clone_size: NA

cdr3_aa: CASRREAGNTIYF
cdr3_nt: TGTGCCAGCAGGAGAGAGGCTGGAAACACCATATATTTT
v_call: TRBV5-4
d_call: NA
cdr3_length: 13
j_call: TRBJ1-3
clone_size: NA

cdr3_aa: CASSVESVNEQFF
cdr3_nt: TGTGCCAGCAGTGTTGAGAGCGTCAATGAGCAGTTCTTC
v_call: TRBV2
d_call: NA
cdr3_length: 13
j_call: TRBJ2-1
clone_size: NA

cdr3_aa: CASSDTDRASPLHF
cdr3_nt: TGTGCCAGCAGTGACACGGACAGGGCCTCACCCCTCCACTTT
v_call: TRBV6-4
d_call: TRBD1
cdr3_length: 14
j_call: TRBJ1-6
clone_size: NA

cdr3_aa: CASSIPGQGIEQYF
cdr3_nt: TGTGCCAGCAGCATCCCGGGACAGGGGATAGAGCAGTACTTC
v_call: TRBV5-5
d_call: TRBD1
cdr3_length: 14
j_call: TRBJ2-7
clone_size: NA

cdr3_aa: CASRSGTGDGKLFF
cdr3_nt: TGTGCCAGCAGATCCGGGACAGGGGACGGAAAACTGTTTTTT
v_call: TRBV6-4
d_call: TRBD1
cdr3_length: 14
j_call: TRBJ1-4
clone_size: few

cdr3_aa: CASSYSTAGVRETQYF
cdr3_nt: TGTGCCAGCAGTTACTCGACGGCCGGAGTCCGGGAGACCCAGTACTTC
v_call: TRBV6-6
d_call: NA
cdr3_length: 16
j_call: TRBJ2-5
clone_size: NA